This TCR beta chain was documented in a study of blood T cell repertoires in COVID-19. Whole-study context: The United States, Italy and Spain supplied acute and convalescent COVID-19 samples. PBMCs, B-cell-depleted T cells, or T cells were the source of the cDNA or gDNA that made up the material.

The CDR3 runs to 15 residues. Trimming removed 9 bases at V and 7 bases at J, with 19 bases between. The V gene's germline CDR1 is ENHRY and CDR2 SYGVKD. During active infection, Seattle patients enrolled and were then monitored through disease. Authors' methods: Reference gene primers were amplified, and this amplification served to estimate nucleated cell counts. The repertoire was sequenced with immunoSEQ multiplex PCR; TCRdb's copy has only in-frame clones and lacks some. That table furnishes V, J and clone size, whereas the DNA furnished D and trimming. The table has about 90,000 clones, roughly 90% seen once.

The clonotype was recovered from a man aged 45 to 65 with COVID-19, enrolled during active disease. The chain is built from TRBV10-3 and TRBJ1-6; D gene ambiguous. The specimen sequenced was peripheral blood. CDR3 sequence (DNA): TGTGCCATACGGACTGAGGCCCTTAAAAATTCACCCCTCCACTTT. As protein: CAIRTEALKNSPLHF.